Listed below are T cell receptor beta chains from one sample, sequenced in a study of cytomegalovirus exposure and HLA in healthy donors. Sequencing was performed with immunoSEQ multiplex PCR; in TCRdb, only in-frame clones are kept and a portion is missing. Here the sample spans roughly 120,000 clones, 85% being singletons. Input material: PBMCs. The source of these receptors is a woman aged 25 to 39 in good health and CMV-seronegative. The CDR3 runs from the conserved cysteine through the conserved F or W. D genes are given only for firm matches. The size of a clone is reported for some rows only, either as once, few or many, or as a class for expanded clones.

TRBD2 | . | TRBJ2-3 | TRBV9 | CASSGWGGTSGQLPTDTQYF | TGTGCCAGCAGCGGTTGGGGCGGGACTAGCGGGCAACTTCCGACAGATACGCAGTATTTT
TRBD1 | . | TRBJ1-5 | TRBV5-6 | CASSHGTGGSQPQHF | TGTGCCAGCAGCCACGGGACAGGGGGCAGTCAGCCCCAGCATTTT
. | . | TRBJ1-1 | TRBV14 | CASSQVSVRVTEAFF | TGTGCCAGCAGCCAAGTTTCTGTCCGGGTCACTGAAGCTTTCTTT
TRBD1 | . | TRBJ2-6 | TRBV19 | CASSRQGNSGANVLTF | TGTGCCAGTAGTAGACAGGGAAACTCTGGGGCCAACGTCCTGACTTTC
. | . | TRBJ2-1 | TRBV9 | CASSVGANEQFF | TGTGCCAGCAGCGTAGGGGCGAATGAGCAGTTCTTC
TRBD2 | . | TRBJ2-7 | TRBV11-2 | CASSLGRGGYEQYF | TGTGCCAGCAGCTTAGGGCGGGGGGGCTACGAGCAGTACTTC
. | . | TRBJ2-5 | TRBV7-2 | CASSLVGYSQAQYF | TGTGCCAGCAGCTTAGTGGGGTACTCACAGGCCCAGTACTTC
TRBD2 | . | TRBJ2-1 | TRBV29-1 | CSVILLAGIGNEQFF | TGCAGCGTGATCCTTCTAGCGGGGATAGGTAATGAGCAGTTCTTC
TRBD1 | . | TRBJ2-2 | TRBV5-4 | CASSLDRGPGELFF | TGTGCCAGCAGCCTGGACAGGGGACCCGGGGAGCTGTTTTTT
. | . | TRBJ2-3 | TRBV15 | CATAWADTTDTQYF | TGTGCCACCGCGTGGGCAGATACCACAGATACGCAGTATTTT
. | . | TRBJ2-1 | TRBV18 | CASSPQGPTGGAYNEQFF | TGTGCCAGCTCACCGCAGGGTCCGACTGGCGGGGCATACAATGAGCAGTTCTTC
TRBD1 | few | TRBJ1-2 | TRBV14 | CASSQDLDRGYTF | TGTGCCAGCAGCCAAGATTTGGACAGGGGCTACACCTTC
. | . | TRBJ1-1 | TRBV7-9 | CASSLHGSHQVNTEAFF | TGTGCCAGCAGCTTGCACGGGTCCCACCAAGTGAACACTGAAGCTTTCTTT
TRBD2 | . | TRBJ2-7 | TRBV27 | CASRPSGTSGFYEQYF | TGTGCCAGCAGACCTTCCGGGACTAGCGGATTCTACGAGCAGTACTTC
TRBD1 | . | TRBJ1-3 | TRBV6-1 | CASSEGTGGGNTIYF | TGTGCCAGCAGTGAAGGGACAGGGGGTGGAAACACCATATATTTT
TRBD1 | . | TRBJ2-3 | TRBV2 | CASKGQGASDTQYF | TGTGCCAGCAAAGGACAGGGGGCTTCAGATACGCAGTATTTT
. | once | TRBJ2-5 | TRBV7-9 | CASSLAQGLEYGTQYF | TGTGCCAGCAGCTTAGCCCAGGGTTTGGAGTATGGGACCCAGTACTTC
. | . | TRBJ1-2 | TRBV6-6 | CASSLGGSGGYTF | TGTGCCAGCAGCCTGGGGGGGAGTGGGGGCTACACCTTC
TRBD1 | . | TRBJ2-2 | TRBV6-5 | CASSSTGDGGELFF | TGTGCCAGCAGCTCTACAGGGGACGGCGGGGAGCTGTTTTTT
TRBD1 | . | TRBJ2-5 | TRBV6-6 | CASSSSRDRGSETQYF | TGTGCCAGCAGTTCGAGCCGGGACAGGGGTTCGGAGACCCAGTACTTC
. | . | TRBJ1-6 | TRBV11-2 | CASSSGTQGISGSPLHF | TGTGCCAGCAGCTCCGGAACACAGGGAATTTCTGGTTCACCCCTCCACTTT
. | . | TRBJ1-2 | TRBV7-2 | CASSLGTGNYGYTF | TGTGCCAGCAGCTTAGGGACGGGGAACTATGGCTACACCTTC
. | . | TRBJ2-7 | TRBV4-3 | CASSREPSSYEQYF | TGCGCCAGCAGCCGAGAGCCCAGCTCCTACGAGCAGTACTTC
. | . | TRBJ2-7 | TRBV20-1 | CSARGTNEQYF | TGCAGTGCCCGGGGTACTAACGAGCAGTACTTC
TRBD1 | . | TRBJ2-3 | TRBV13 | CASSLGTPGTGDRTDTQYF | TGTGCCAGCAGCTTAGGGACCCCTGGGACAGGGGACCGCACAGATACGCAGTATTTT
TRBD2 | . | TRBJ2-2 | TRBV19 | CASRPHILAGGHTGELFF | TGTGCCAGTAGACCGCACATACTAGCGGGGGGGCATACCGGGGAGCTGTTTTTT
. | . | TRBJ1-2 | TRBV4-3 | CASSQVYRGGVYGYTF | TGCGCCAGCAGCCAAGTATATCGCGGTGGAGTCTATGGCTACACCTTC
TRBD2 | . | TRBJ2-1 | TRBV14 | CASSQDPSGGVGKRIF | TGTGCCAGCAGCCAAGACCCTAGCGGGGGGGTGGGCAAACGGATCTTC
TRBD1 | . | TRBJ1-6 | TRBV7-2 | CASRGQGGNSPLHF | TGTGCCAGCAGGGGACAGGGAGGGAATTCACCCCTCCACTTT
. | . | TRBJ1-2 | TRBV9 | CAFEGGADYGYTF | TGTGCCTTTGAGGGCGGCGCGGACTATGGCTACACCTTC
TRBD1 | . | TRBJ2-3 | TRBV5-3 | CARSLADRVTDTQYF | TGTGCCAGAAGCTTGGCCGACAGGGTCACAGATACGCAGTATTTT